The sequence of this T cell receptor beta chain was determined in a study of CD8 T cells in ankylosing spondylitis. The CDR3 length is 13 residues. Germline V gene sequence: CDR1 SGHRS, CDR2 YFSETQ. V lost 4 bases and J 9 bases, leaving 14 bases between the germline ends. Quantitative molecular-barcoded 5'-RACE generated the TCR beta libraries. MiXCR, applied by TCRdb to the 5' RACE reads, yields one record per CDR3 protein. The sample includes 100,000 to 150,000 distinct CDR3 sequences, about a tenth of them seen just once. Study-level findings and limits: Reports say disease-linked clones showed up significantly more in matched ankylosing spondylitis synovial fluid. Previously reported in reactive arthritis synovial fluid and blood were some of the motif variants. A motif of under ten highly homologous TCR beta variants was seen as apparently characteristic of ankylosing spondylitis blood.

This clonotype was detected many times. Its antigen is not known. The rearrangement uses TRBV5-1 and TRBJ2-1; D is possibly TRBD2 (6 bases). This TCR came from a male donor with ankylosing spondylitis or in good health (not recorded which). The specimen was blood, either unsorted or a sorted T cell fraction (not recorded which). CDR3 sequence (DNA): TGCGCCAGCAGCCGGTTAGGGCGGGGTGAGCAGTTCTTC. Encoded protein: CASSRLGRGEQFF.